The 15 T cell receptor beta chains given below trace back to one sample, sequenced in a study of blood T cell repertoires in COVID-19. Here immunoSEQ multiplex PCR was the method, and the copy in TCRdb shows in-frame clones only, minus some. The data contain around 120,000 clones, around three quarters of them singletons. The sample was peripheral blood. The receptors come from a woman in her 70s with acute or convalescent COVID-19.

The V and J genes are TRBV11-2 and TRBJ2-3; D gene uncertain. Deletions cut 7 bases from V and 3 bases from J, with 11 bases between. Germline-derived CDR1 and CDR2 are SGHAT and FQNNGV. The length of the CDR3 is 13 residues. The CDR3 DNA is TGTGCCAGCACCCCAACAGTGACAGATACGCAGTATTTT. Encoded protein: CASTPTVTDTQYF.

The V gene is TRBV2, the J gene TRBJ1-3; no clear D gene. Germline V lookup: CDR1 SNHLY, CDR2 FYNNEI. This CDR3 has 14 amino acids. V was clipped by 1 base and J by 0 bases, with 4 bases between them. DNA of the CDR3: TGTGCCAGCAGTGAAGGCAGCTCTGGAAACACCATATATTTT. Its protein is CASSEGSSGNTIYF.

The chain has TRBV21-1 and TRBJ2-1; the table assigns TRBD2, which was not confirmed against the DNA. TRBV21-1 is a recognized pseudogene. The CDR3 has 15 amino acids. CDR3 region: CASSVWAGLYNEQFF. The CDR3 DNA sequence: TGTGCCAGCAGCGTGTGGGCTGGACTCTACAATGAGCAGTTCTTC.

This clone was seen more than once but under ten times. The rearrangement links TRBV4-3 to TRBJ1-2, with TRBD1 matching 10 bases. The CDR3 has 15 amino acids. CDR1 is LGHNA and CDR2 is YSLEER in the germline V gene. Unmatched junction bases numbered 0, after V lost 0 bases and J lost 2 bases. In nucleotides, the CDR3 is TGCGCCAGCAGCCAAGAGACAGGGGGCAACTATGGCTACACCTTC. The encoded protein is CASSQETGGNYGYTF.

Of note for this clone: The junction differs from germline at one of its ends, possibly a read error. CDR3 sequence reads: CASTLGTVSSYNEQFF. In nucleotides, the CDR3 is TGTGCCAGCACCTTGGGGACAGTGAGCTCCTACAATGAGCAGTTCTTC. J is TRBJ2-1 and V is TRBV5-8, with TRBD1 matching 7 bases. This CDR3 contains 16 residues. Germline CDR1 reads SGHTS; CDR2 reads YDEGEE.

The CDR3 DNA is TGTGCCAGCAGGAAAAGTTGGCAGGACTCCTACGAGCAGTACTTC. Translation gives CASRKSWQDSYEQYF. The V and J genes are TRBV6-5 and TRBJ2-7, with D unclear. The germline gives CDR1 MNHEY, CDR2 SVGAGI. The V gene lost 6 bases and the J gene lost 0 bases, with 15 bases spanning the gap. The CDR3 loop spans 15 amino acids.

This clone has at least ten counts. The chain carries TRBV6-1 and TRBJ2-2, with D perhaps TRBD1 (6 bases). The CDR3 has 15 amino acids. Trimming removed 1 base from V and 4 bases from J, with 10 bases in between. Germline V CDR1 and CDR2: MNHNS, SASEGT. Here the CDR3 DNA reads TGTGCCAGCAGTGAAGGGGGGCCTGGCACCGGGGAGCTGTTTTTT. Its protein product is CASSEGGPGTGELFF.

This clone has more than one count but fewer than ten. V and J are TRBV11-2 and TRBJ2-7; 12 bases are a match to TRBD1. The CDR3 extends over 17 amino acids. CDR1 and CDR2 from the germline V gene are SGHAT and FQNNGV. Trimming took 5 bases from V and 7 from J; bases not matched to a gene: 15. The CDR3 DNA is TGTGCCAGCAGCCATAGGAGTGGGGACAGGGGGCTAGGAGAGCAGTACTTC. Translating it yields CASSHRSGDRGLGEQYF.

This clone is a singleton in its sample. The rearrangement uses TRBV5-1 and TRBJ2-7, with D maybe TRBD1 (6 bases). The CDR3 extends over 15 amino acids. V shed 0 bases and J shed 4 bases, with 14 bases lying between them. Germline-derived CDR1 and CDR2 are SGHRS and YFSETQ. The CDR3 here is CASSLEGHYLYEQYF. Here the CDR3 DNA reads TGCGCCAGCAGCTTGGAGGGACATTACCTATACGAGCAGTACTTC. Drawing the rest from reference TRBV5-1 and TRBJ2-7, the complete variable domain is KAGVTQTPRYLIKTRGQQVTLSCSPISGHRSVSWYQQTPGQGLQFLFEYFSETQRNKGNFPGRFSGRQFSNSRSEMNVSTLELGDSALYLCASSLEGHYLYEQYFGPGTRLTVT.

The V call is TRBV7-2, the J call TRBJ1-2, with 12 bases identical to TRBD1. Trimming cost V 6 bases and J 14 bases; bases outside gene matches: 13. The CDR3 is 14 amino acids. The germline V gene encodes CDR1 SGHTA and CDR2 FQGNSA. The CDR3 DNA sequence: TGTGCCAGCAGTCAGAACCCGGGACAGGGGGCGGTTACCTTC. Encoded protein: CASSQNPGQGAVTF.

The chain employs TRBV12-5 and TRBJ1-3; D unresolved. Trimming removed 4 bases from V and 2 bases from J, with 6 bases in between. Germline CDR1 is LGHNT and CDR2 is FRNRAP. This CDR3 contains 13 residues. The CDR3 DNA reads TGTGCTAGTGGTTCCCTTACTGGAAACACCATATATTTT. It codes for CASGSLTGNTIYF.

This clone showed up just a few times. The chain combines TRBV4-3 with TRBJ1-2; TRBD1 matches 7 bases. This CDR3 has 15 amino acids. Looked up from germline, CDR1 is LGHNA and CDR2 is YSLEER. J lost 5 bases, V lost 1 base, and 7 bases had no gene match. The CDR3 coding sequence is TGCGCCAGCAGCCAAGGGGAGACAGGGCTTTATGGCTACACCTTC. Its protein is CASSQGETGLYGYTF.

This chain joins TRBV6-1 and TRBJ2-2; D may be TRBD2 (6 bases). The CDR3 sequence is 13 residues long. V was pared by 3 bases and J by 7 bases, with 9 bases between. Germline V lookup: CDR1 MNHNS, CDR2 SASEGT. The chain's CDR3 is CASSEEGYGELFF. DNA for the CDR3: TGTGCCAGCAGTGAGGAGGGGTACGGGGAGCTGTTTTTT.

This chain connects TRBV5-1 to TRBJ1-6, with 8 bases aligning to TRBD1. The germline V gene has CDR1 SGHRS and CDR2 YFSETQ. The CDR3 is 15 amino acids. Trimming cost V 0 bases and J 9 bases; bases outside gene matches: 5. The CDR3 region has the DNA TGCGCCAGCAGCTTGGATTCAGGACAGGGTTCACCCCTCCACTTT. Protein sequence: CASSLDSGQGSPLHF.

The chain joins TRBV29-1 to TRBJ2-1; TRBD2 is a possible D gene (5 bases). The CDR3 extends over 18 amino acids. V was clipped by 3 bases and J by 9 bases, with 30 bases between them. The V gene's germline CDR1 is SQVTM and CDR2 ANQGSEA. The CDR3 protein is CSVDSDQGWGARSLEQFF. CDR3 DNA sequence: TGCAGCGTTGATAGTGACCAAGGGTGGGGAGCCCGGAGTCTTGAGCAGTTCTTC.